This T cell receptor (beta chain) is from a study of beta chain features in type 1 diabetes. This clone was detected only a few times. Its antigen is unknown. Every isolated RNA sample was fully reverse transcribed, so sequencing captured expressed TCRB transcripts. Sequenced naive, central memory and regulatory T cell samples produced an average of about 3.57 million reads. Using immunoSEQ multiplex PCR, the repertoire was profiled, and TCRdb retains in-frame clones only, with some absent. The sample has 630,000 or so clones; about 14% are singletons. CDR1 SEHNR and CDR2 FQNEAQ come from the germline V gene (reference sequence). The germline V and J ends were trimmed by 5 bases and 5 bases, with 16 bases remaining between them. The CDR3 is 15 amino acids. Findings and limits, study-wide: Among all four CD4+ subsets, Type 1 diabetes patients had TCRB CDR3s that were moderately but significantly shorter. Within patients, naive, central memory and Treg TCRB repertoires seemed more similar than within healthy donors. No resolution was reached here on whether HLA type influences TCRB rearrangement.

This TCR came from a man younger than 35 with type 1 diabetes. Sequenced input: naive CD4+ T cells from blood. The chain joins TRBV7-9 to TRBJ1-5; a possible D gene is TRBD1 (5 bases). CDR3 amino acids: CASSPGRRDHQPQHF. CDR3 nucleotide sequence: TGTGCCAGCAGCCCCGGCAGGAGGGACCATCAGCCCCAGCATTTT.